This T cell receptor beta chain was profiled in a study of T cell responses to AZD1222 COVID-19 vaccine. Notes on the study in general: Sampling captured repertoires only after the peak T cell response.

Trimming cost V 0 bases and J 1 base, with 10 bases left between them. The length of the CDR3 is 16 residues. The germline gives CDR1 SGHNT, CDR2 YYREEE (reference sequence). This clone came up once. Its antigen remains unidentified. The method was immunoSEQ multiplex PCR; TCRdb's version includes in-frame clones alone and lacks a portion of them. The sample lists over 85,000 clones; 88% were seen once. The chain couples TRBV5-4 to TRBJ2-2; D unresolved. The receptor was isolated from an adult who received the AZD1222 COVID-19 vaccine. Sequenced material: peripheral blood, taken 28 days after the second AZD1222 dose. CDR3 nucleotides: TGTGCCAGCAGCTTGGGGAGTTGGAAGAACACCGGGGAGCTGTTTTTT. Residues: CASSLGSWKNTGELFF.